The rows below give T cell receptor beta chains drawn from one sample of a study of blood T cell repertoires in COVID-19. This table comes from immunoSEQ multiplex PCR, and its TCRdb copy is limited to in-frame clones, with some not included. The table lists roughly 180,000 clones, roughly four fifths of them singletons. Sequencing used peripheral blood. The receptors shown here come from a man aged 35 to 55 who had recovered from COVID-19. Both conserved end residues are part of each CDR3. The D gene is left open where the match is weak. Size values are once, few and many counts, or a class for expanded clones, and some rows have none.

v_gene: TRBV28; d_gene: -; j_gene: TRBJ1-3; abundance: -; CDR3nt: TGTGCCAGCAGTATGACAGGAGCTGGAAACACCATATATTTT; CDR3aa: CASSMTGAGNTIYF
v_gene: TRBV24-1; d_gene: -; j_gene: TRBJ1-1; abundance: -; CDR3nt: TGTGCCACCAGTGATTTGGGGGAGGGGGTGGTGAACACTGAAGCTTTCTTT; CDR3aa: CATSDLGEGVVNTEAFF
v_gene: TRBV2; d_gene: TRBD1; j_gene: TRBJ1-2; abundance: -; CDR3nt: TGTGCCAGCAGCATATCAAAACCAAACAGGGGAAAGTTTGGCTACACCTTC; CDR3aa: CASSISKPNRGKFGYTF
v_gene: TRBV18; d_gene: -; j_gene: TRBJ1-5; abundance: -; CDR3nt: TGTGCCAGCTCACCACTCAGGGCCCGGGATCAGCCCCAGCATTTT; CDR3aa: CASSPLRARDQPQHF
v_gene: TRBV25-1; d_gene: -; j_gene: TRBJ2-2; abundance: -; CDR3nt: TGTGCCACACAGTTTAGCGCCGGGGAGCTGTTTTTT; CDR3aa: CATQFSAGELFF
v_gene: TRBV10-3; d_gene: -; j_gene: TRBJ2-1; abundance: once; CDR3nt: TGTGCCATCAGTGAGTTCGCGGCGGCTCGGTCCTACAATGAGCAGTTCTTC; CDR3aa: CAISEFAAARSYNEQFF
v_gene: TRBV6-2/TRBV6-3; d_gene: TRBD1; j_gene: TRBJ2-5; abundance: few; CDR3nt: TGTGCCAGCAGTTCGGAGTACAGGGGGAGAGAGACCCAGTACTTC; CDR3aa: CASSSEYRGRETQYF
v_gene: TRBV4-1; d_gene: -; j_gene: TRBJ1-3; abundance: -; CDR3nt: TGCGCCAGCAGCCAAACAAGCGCCAGCGGAAACACCATATATTTT; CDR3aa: CASSQTSASGNTIYF
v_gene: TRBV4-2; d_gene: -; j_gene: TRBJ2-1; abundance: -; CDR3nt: TGTGCCAGCAGCCAAGTGCTCCGGGGGGCGTACAATGAGCAGTTCTTC; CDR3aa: CASSQVLRGAYNEQFF
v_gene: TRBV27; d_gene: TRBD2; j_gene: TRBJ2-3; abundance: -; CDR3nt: TGTGCCAGCAGTCCCGGACTAGCGGGGGATACGCAGTATTTT; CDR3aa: CASSPGLAGDTQYF
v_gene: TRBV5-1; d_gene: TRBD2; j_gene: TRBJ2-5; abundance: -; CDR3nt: TGCGCCAGCAGCCTCACCTTCCTAGCGGGACAGGAGACCCAGTACTTC; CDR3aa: CASSLTFLAGQETQYF
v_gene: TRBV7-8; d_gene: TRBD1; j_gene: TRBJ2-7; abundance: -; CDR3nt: TGTGCCAGCAGCGAGAGACAGGGGAGCGAGCAGTACTTC; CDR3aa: CASSERQGSEQYF
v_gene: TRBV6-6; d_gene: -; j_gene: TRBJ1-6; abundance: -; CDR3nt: TGTGCCAGCAGCCGAAATACAGGGAAAGATTCACCCCTCCACTTT; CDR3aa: CASSRNTGKDSPLHF
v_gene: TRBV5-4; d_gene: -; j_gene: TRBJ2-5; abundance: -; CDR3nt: TGTGCCAGCAGTTTCCCGGGACTGCAAGAGACCCAGTACTTC; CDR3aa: CASSFPGLQETQYF
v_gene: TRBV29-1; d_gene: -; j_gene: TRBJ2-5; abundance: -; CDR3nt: TGCAGCGTTGAATTCGGGGAAGAGACCCAGTACTTC; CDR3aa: CSVEFGEETQYF
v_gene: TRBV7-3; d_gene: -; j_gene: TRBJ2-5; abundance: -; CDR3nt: TGTGCCAGCAGCTTAGGGTTAGCGCAGCAAGAGACCCAGTACTTC; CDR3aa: CASSLGLAQQETQYF
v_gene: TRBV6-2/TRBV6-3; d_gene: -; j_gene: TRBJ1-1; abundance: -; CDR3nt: TGTGCCAGCAGCTTCACAATGAACACTGAAGCTTTCTTT; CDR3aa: CASSFTMNTEAFF
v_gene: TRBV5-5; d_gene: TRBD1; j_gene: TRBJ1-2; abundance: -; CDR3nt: TGTGCCAGCAGCTGGGGACAGGGGTTCAACTATGGCTACACCTTC; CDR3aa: CASSWGQGFNYGYTF
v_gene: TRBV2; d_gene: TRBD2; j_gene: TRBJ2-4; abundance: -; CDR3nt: TGTGCCAGCAGTGGGACTAGCGGGGGGTTAGCCAAAAACATTCAGTACTTC; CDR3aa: CASSGTSGGLAKNIQYF
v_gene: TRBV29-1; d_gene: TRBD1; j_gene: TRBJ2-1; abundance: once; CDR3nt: TGCAGCGCAGACCGGGACAGAATTTGCAGTGAGCAGTTCTTC; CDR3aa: CSADRDRICSEQFF
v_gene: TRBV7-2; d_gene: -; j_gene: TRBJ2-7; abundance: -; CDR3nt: TGTGCCAGCAGCCTAACCCAAACGACCTACGAGCAGTACTTC; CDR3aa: CASSLTQTTYEQYF
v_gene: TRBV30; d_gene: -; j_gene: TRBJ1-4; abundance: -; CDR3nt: TGTGCCTGGAGTGTAGAAACAGTAGAAGAAAAACTGTTTTTT; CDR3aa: CAWSVETVEEKLFF
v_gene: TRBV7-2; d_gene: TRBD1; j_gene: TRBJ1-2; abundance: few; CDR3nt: TGTGCCAGCAGCTTACAGGGGGCTAACTATGGCTACACCTTC; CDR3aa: CASSLQGANYGYTF
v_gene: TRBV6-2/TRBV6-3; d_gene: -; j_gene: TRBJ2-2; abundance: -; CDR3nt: TGTGCCAGCAGTTACAGAGGGAACACCGGGGAGCTGTTTTTT; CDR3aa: CASSYRGNTGELFF
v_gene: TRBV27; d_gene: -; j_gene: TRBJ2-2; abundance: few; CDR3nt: TGTGCCAGCAGTGATTCAGAACCCAAGAACACCGGGGAGCTGTTTTTT; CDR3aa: CASSDSEPKNTGELFF
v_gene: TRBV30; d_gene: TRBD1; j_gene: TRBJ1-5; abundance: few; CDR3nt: TGTGCCTGGAGTGTGGGACAGGGCGGCAATCAGCCCCAGCATTTT; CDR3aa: CAWSVGQGGNQPQHF
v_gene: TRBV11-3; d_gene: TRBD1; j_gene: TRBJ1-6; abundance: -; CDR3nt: TGTGCCAGCAGCTCCGGGACAGGCAATTCACCCCTCCACTTT; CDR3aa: CASSSGTGNSPLHF
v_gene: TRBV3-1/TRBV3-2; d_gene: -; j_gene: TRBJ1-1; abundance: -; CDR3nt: TGTGCCAGCAGCCAACCCGGGGGTTTTGGAACTGAAGCTTTCTTT; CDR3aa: CASSQPGGFGTEAFF
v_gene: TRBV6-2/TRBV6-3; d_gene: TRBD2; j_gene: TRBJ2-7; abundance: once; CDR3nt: TGTGCCAGCAGTTATGCGGGAGGGAGGCACGAGCAGTACTTC; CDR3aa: CASSYAGGRHEQYF
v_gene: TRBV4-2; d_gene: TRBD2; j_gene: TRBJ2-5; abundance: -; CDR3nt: TGTGCCAGCAGTCATGGGGCAGGGACTAGCGGGGCGAAGACCCAGTACTTC; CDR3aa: CASSHGAGTSGAKTQYF
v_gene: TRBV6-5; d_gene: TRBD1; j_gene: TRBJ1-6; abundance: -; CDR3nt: TGTGCCAGCACTGGACAGGGGACGAGTTCACCCCTCCACTTT; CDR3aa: CASTGQGTSSPLHF
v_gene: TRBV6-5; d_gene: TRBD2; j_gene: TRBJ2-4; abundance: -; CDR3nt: TGTGCCAGCAGTCCCGAGACACTAGCGGGGAACATTCAGTACTTC; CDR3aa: CASSPETLAGNIQYF
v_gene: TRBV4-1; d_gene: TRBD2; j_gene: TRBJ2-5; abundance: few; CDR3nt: TGCGCCAGCAGCCAAACGGCGGCTAGCGGGAGGTCCCCGCAAGAGACCCAGTACTTC; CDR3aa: CASSQTAASGRSPQETQYF
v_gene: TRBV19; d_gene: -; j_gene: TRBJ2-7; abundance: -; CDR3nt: TGTGCCAGTAGTATCCAGGGTTCCTACGAGCAGTACTTC; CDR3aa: CASSIQGSYEQYF
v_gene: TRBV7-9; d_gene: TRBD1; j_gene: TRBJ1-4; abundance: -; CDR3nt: TGTGCCAGCAGCTTAGGCCGGACAGGGAATAATGAAAAACTGTTTTTT; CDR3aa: CASSLGRTGNNEKLFF
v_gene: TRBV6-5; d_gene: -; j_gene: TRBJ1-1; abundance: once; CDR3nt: TGTGCCAGCAGTCCCCAGATGAACACTGAAGCTTTCTTT; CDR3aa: CASSPQMNTEAFF
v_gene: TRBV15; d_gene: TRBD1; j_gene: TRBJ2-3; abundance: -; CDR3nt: TGTGCCACCAGCAGGGACAGGCACACAGATACGCAGTATTTT; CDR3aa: CATSRDRHTDTQYF
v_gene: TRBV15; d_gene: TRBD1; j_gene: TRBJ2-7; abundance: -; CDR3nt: TGTGCCACCAGCAGACCGACAGGGGACGAGCAGTACTTC; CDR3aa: CATSRPTGDEQYF
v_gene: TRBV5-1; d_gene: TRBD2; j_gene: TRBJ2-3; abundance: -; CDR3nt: TGCGCCAGCAGCCAAGGACTAGCGGGAGGCACAGATACGCAGTATTTT; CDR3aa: CASSQGLAGGTDTQYF
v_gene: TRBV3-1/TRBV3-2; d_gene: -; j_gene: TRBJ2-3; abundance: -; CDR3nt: TGTGCCAGCAGCAGGGGCTGGGATACGCAGTATTTT; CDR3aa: CASSRGWDTQYF
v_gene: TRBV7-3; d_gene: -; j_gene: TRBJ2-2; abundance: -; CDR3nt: TGTGCCAGCAGCCCGGACAGGAACACCGGGGAGCTGTTTTTT; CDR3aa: CASSPDRNTGELFF
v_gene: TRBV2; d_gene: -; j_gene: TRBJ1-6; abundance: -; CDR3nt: TGTGCCAGCAGGGAGACTAGGGATAATTCACCCCTCCACTTT; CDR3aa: CASRETRDNSPLHF
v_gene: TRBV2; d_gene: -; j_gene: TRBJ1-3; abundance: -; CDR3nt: TGTGCCAGCCTAAGCCTAGGACAGTTCTCTGGAAACACCATATATTTT; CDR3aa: CASLSLGQFSGNTIYF
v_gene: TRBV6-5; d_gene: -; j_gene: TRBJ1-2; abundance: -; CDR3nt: TGTGCCAGCAGTTCTCTCTATGGCTACACCTTC; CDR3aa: CASSSLYGYTF
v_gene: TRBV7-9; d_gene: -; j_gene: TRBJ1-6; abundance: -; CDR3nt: TGTGCCAGCAGCTTAGGACTTACAGGACCCCTCCACTTT; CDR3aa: CASSLGLTGPLHF
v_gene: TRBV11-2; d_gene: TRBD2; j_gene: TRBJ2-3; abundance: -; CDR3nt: TGTGCCAGCAGCTTAATAGCGGGGGGGCAGAGAGATACGCAGTATTTT; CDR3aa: CASSLIAGGQRDTQYF